The sequence of this T cell receptor beta chain was determined in a study of T-cell reconstitution after alpha-beta-depleted transplantation in children. Findings and caveats of the study: T-cell numbers and diversity one year post-transplant derived largely from freshly generated T cells.

Germline CDR1 is ENHRY and CDR2 is SYGVKD. Trimming took 6 bases from V and 8 from J, leaving 11 bases between them. CDR3 size: 12 residues. Using unique molecular identifiers, the investigators prepared the TCRbeta library. MiXCR was run by TCRdb on the PCR reads, yielding one entry per CDR3 protein. The sample lists around 500,000 distinct CDR3 sequences; about 21% were seen once. This clonotype was recorded a few times. What it binds is not known. This chain connects TRBV10-3 to TRBJ2-1; no reliable D call. Sequencing used PBMCs, mostly from graft donor cells, obtained 360 days after TCRalphabeta/CD19-depleted stem cell transplant. The sequence came from a boy younger than two who had a stem cell transplant for acute myeloid leukemia, so the T cells may come from the graft donor. CDR3 in DNA: TGTGCCATCAGCCATTCAAAGGATGAGCAGTTCTTC. Translating it yields CAISHSKDEQFF.